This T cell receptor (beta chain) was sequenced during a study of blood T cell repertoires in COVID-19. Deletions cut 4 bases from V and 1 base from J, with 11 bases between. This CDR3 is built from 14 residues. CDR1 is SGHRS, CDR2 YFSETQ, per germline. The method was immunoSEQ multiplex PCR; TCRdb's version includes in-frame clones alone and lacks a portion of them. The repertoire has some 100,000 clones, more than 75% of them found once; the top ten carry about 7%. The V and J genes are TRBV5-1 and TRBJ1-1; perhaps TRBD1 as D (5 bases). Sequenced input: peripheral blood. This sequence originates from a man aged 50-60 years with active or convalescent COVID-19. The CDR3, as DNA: TGCGCCAGCAGCCGCCAACAGGAGAACACTGAAGCTTTCTTT. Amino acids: CASSRQQENTEAFF.